These 18 T cell receptor beta chains share one sample of origin, sequenced in a study of blood T cells in healthy people across ages. Sample-barcoded 5' priming and a J-beta primer mix drove a second PCR of about 6 to 12 cycles. One entry per CDR3 protein, called by TCRdb with MiXCR from the 5' RACE reads. The sample consists of about 970,000 distinct CDR3 sequences, just over 50% of them appearing once. The sample taken for sequencing was blood. The receptors stem from an older woman in good health.

J is TRBJ2-1 and V is TRBV9; 8 bases align to TRBD2. This CDR3 has 14 amino acids. Trimming cost V 4 bases and J 7 bases; bases outside gene matches: 7. CDR1 and CDR2 from the germline V gene are SGDLS and YYNGEE. The CDR3 spells CASSLPSGRNEQFF. The CDR3 nucleotides are TGTGCCAGCAGCCTGCCTAGCGGGCGAAATGAGCAGTTCTTC.

The chain joins TRBV12-3 or TRBV12-4 to TRBJ1-2, with D tentatively TRBD1 (5 bases). The CDR3 is made up of 13 amino acids. With 7 bases removed from V and 5 bases from J, the gap between germline ends came to 14 bases. The CDR3 region is CASTPGGGYGYTF. In DNA form, the CDR3 reads TGTGCCAGCACTCCCGGTGGGGGGTATGGCTACACCTTC.

This clonotype was observed many times. The CDR3 DNA reads as TGTGCCATCAGCCGGGATTCCTACGAGCAGTACTTC. This translates into CAISRDSYEQYF. The chain carries TRBV10-3 and TRBJ2-7, with D tentatively TRBD2 (5 bases). The germline gives CDR1 ENHRY, CDR2 SYGVKD. V lost 6 bases to trimming and J lost 1 base, with 7 bases between them. The CDR3 runs 12 residues.

This chain joins TRBV29-1 and TRBJ1-1; TRBD1 aligns across 9 bases. The CDR3 contains 15 residues. CDR1 and CDR2 from the germline V gene are SQVTM and ANQGSEA. The ends lost 5 bases at V and 0 bases at J; junction bases unmatched: 7. CDR3 DNA sequence: TGCAGCGTTTCCGGACAGGGGCTCATGAACACTGAAGCTTTCTTT. Residues: CSVSGQGLMNTEAFF.

The chain employs TRBV29-1 and TRBJ1-5; TRBD1 is a possible D gene (5 bases). Trimming removed 4 bases at V and 4 bases at J, with 11 bases between. Germline V lookup: CDR1 SQVTM, CDR2 ANQGSEA. CDR3 size: 13 residues. The DNA of the CDR3 is TGCAGCGTTGGCGGGGGGACGAATCAGCCCCAGCATTTT. Protein: CSVGGGTNQPQHF.

On this clonotype itself: One end of the junction fails to match germline, which may point to a read error. The V and J genes are TRBV27 and TRBJ2-1; D unresolved. The CDR3 totals 12 residues. Germline V gives CDR1 MNHEY, CDR2 SMNVEV (reference sequence). The CDR3 is CASSSYYYEQFF. CDR3 DNA sequence: TGTGCCAGCAGTTCTTACTACTATGAGCAGTTCTTC.

CDR3 region: CSVVLNPSYEQYF. The CDR3 DNA sequence: TGCAGCGTTGTGCTCAACCCCTCCTACGAGCAGTACTTC. The J gene is TRBJ2-7, the V gene TRBV29-1; D is undetermined. Trimming removed 4 bases at V and 0 bases at J, with 10 bases between. The CDR3 has 13 residues. The V gene's germline CDR1 is SQVTM and CDR2 ANQGSEA.

This clonotype occurred a few times. V gene TRBV7-6 combines with J gene TRBJ2-5; D gene uncertain. Trimming pared 1 base from V and 4 bases from J, leaving 4 bases between. CDR1 and CDR2 from the germline V gene are SGHVS and FNYEAQ. CDR3 length: 12 residues. The CDR3 DNA reads as TGTGCCAGCAGCTTAGTTCCAGAGACCCAGTACTTC. Its protein is CASSLVPETQYF.

This chain joins TRBV2 and TRBJ2-5, with 10 bases identical to TRBD2. Germline V gives CDR1 SNHLY, CDR2 FYNNEI. CDR3 size: 14 residues. Unmatched junction bases numbered 12, after V lost 6 bases and J lost 11 bases. The chain's CDR3 is CASRTGLADNEQYF. The CDR3 DNA reads TGTGCCAGCAGGACCGGACTAGCGGACAATGAGCAGTACTTC.

This clonotype appeared a single time. The chain recombines TRBV2 with TRBJ2-3; TRBD2 agrees at 8 bases. Trimming removed 11 bases from V and 0 bases from J; junction bases left unmatched: 4. CDR3 length: 13 amino acids. Germline V gene lookup returns CDR1 SNHLY and CDR2 FYNNEI. CDR3 sequence (DNA): TGTGCCTCGGGGGGGGTAAGCACAGATACGCAGTATTTT. It encodes CASGGVSTDTQYF. Based on the CDR3 plus reference TRBV2 and TRBJ2-3, the full variable domain is EPEVTQTPSHQVTQMGQEVILRCVPISNHLYFYWYRQILGQKVEFLVSFYNNEISEKSEIFDDQFSVERPDGSNFTLKIRSTKLEDSAMYFCASGGVSTDTQYFGPGTRLTVL.

V is TRBV7-2 and J is TRBJ1-5; the D is unclear. This CDR3 contains 14 residues. V dropped 8 bases and J dropped 5 bases, with 16 bases sitting between them. The germline V gene encodes CDR1 SGHTA and CDR2 FQGNSA. The CDR3 bases are TGTGCCAGCGGGGTTCCAGGCCGAGATCAGCCCCAGCATTTT. This encodes CASGVPGRDQPQHF.

V gene TRBV12-3 or TRBV12-4 combines with J gene TRBJ2-7, with 15 bases identical to TRBD2. V lost 5 bases and J lost 2; bases outside the gene matches: 7. The CDR3 length is 17 residues. This CDR3 is CASSQPGLAGGPYEQYF. The CDR3 DNA sequence: TGTGCCAGCAGTCAGCCGGGACTAGCGGGAGGACCCTACGAGCAGTACTTC.

The chain uses TRBV25-1 and TRBJ2-7, with D maybe TRBD1 (6 bases). The CDR3 has 14 amino acids. V lost 1 base and J 7 bases, leaving 14 bases between the germline ends. Germline loops: CDR1 MGHDK, CDR2 SYGVNS. CDR3 protein: CASSEWPGAREQYF. CDR3 nucleotide sequence: TGTGCCAGCAGTGAATGGCCAGGGGCGCGAGAGCAGTACTTC.

This clonotype showed up just a few times. The V and J genes are TRBV5-1 and TRBJ2-5, with 7 bases fitting TRBD1. Germline V gene lookup returns CDR1 SGHRS and CDR2 YFSETQ. The CDR3 covers 15 residues. V gave up 4 bases and J gave up 2 bases; unmatched junction bases: 8. This CDR3 is CASSLRDSPQETQYF. CDR3 coding DNA: TGCGCCAGCAGCCTGAGGGACAGTCCACAAGAGACCCAGTACTTC.

This clonotype was seen more than once but under ten times. V gene TRBV7-2 combines with J gene TRBJ2-5; the match to TRBD1 covers 9 bases. The CDR3 runs to 15 residues. Germline assignment: CDR1 SGHTA and CDR2 FQGNSA. The J segment lost 6 bases and the V segment lost 5 bases, leaving 10 bases of the junction unmatched. The CDR3 region is CASSHSGTGQKTQYF. The CDR3 DNA reads TGTGCCAGCAGCCATTCAGGGACAGGGCAAAAGACCCAGTACTTC. Supplemented by reference TRBV7-2 and TRBJ2-5, the full variable domain reads GAGVSQSPSNKVTEKGKDVELRCDPISGHTALYWYRQSLGQGLEFLIYFQGNSAPDKSGLPSDRFSAERTGGSVSTLTIQRTQQEDSAVYLCASSHSGTGQKTQYFGPGTRLLVL.

The sample holds one count of this clonotype. The J gene is TRBJ2-1, the V gene TRBV5-1; maybe TRBD1 (9 bases). CDR3 size: 20 residues. The germline CDR1 and CDR2 sequences are SGHRS and YFSETQ. Between the trimmed V and J ends, which lost 4 bases and 7 bases, there was a span of 33 bases. The CDR3 here is CASSVDSGTGYSTSVNEQFF. The CDR3 bases are TGCGCCAGCAGCGTGGACTCCGGGACAGGGTATTCGACTAGCGTGAATGAGCAGTTCTTC.

This chain uses TRBV7-9 with TRBJ2-3; possibly TRBD2 for D (6 bases). The V end was cut by 3 bases, the J end by 2 bases, with 18 bases between. The germline gives CDR1 SEHNR, CDR2 FQNEAQ (reference sequence). This CDR3 region has 17 residues. The CDR3 protein is CASSFLPWGEITDTQYF. CDR3 in DNA: TGTGCCAGCAGCTTTTTGCCGTGGGGGGAAATCACAGATACGCAGTATTTT.

This chain links TRBV15 with TRBJ2-7, with D uncertain. V lost 1 base and J lost 6, with 16 bases in between. This CDR3 has 15 residues. Germline CDR1 and CDR2: LNHNV and YYDKDF (reference sequence). CDR3 sequence (DNA): TGTGCCACCAGCAGAGCTCACAGTGGGGTAGGCGAGCAGTACTTC. Its protein is CATSRAHSGVGEQYF. Full variable domain (rest looked up from reference TRBV15 and TRBJ2-7): DAMVIQNPRYQVTQFGKPVTLSCSQTLNHNVMYWYQQKSSQAPKLLFHYYDKDFNNEADTPDNFQSRRPNTSFCFLDIRSPGLGDTAMYLCATSRAHSGVGEQYFGPGTRLTVT.